This T cell receptor (beta chain) is drawn from a study of B cell selection in AIRE deficiency. Regarding this clone: Antigen specificity is unknown.

General study findings and limits: CDR3s were shorter in shared Treg sequences, reflecting few non-templated nucleotide insertions. Approximately 29% of healthy-shared Treg TCRbeta sequences appeared in patient Tconv cells.

Some clones are missing from TCRdb's copy, which holds only in-frame ones; the method was immunoSEQ multiplex PCR. The profile covers roughly 18,000 clones, with 85% to 95% appearing a single time and roughly 0.8% taken by the ten largest. Regulatory T cells were sorted as CD4+CD25hiCD127low/negative cells. Germline V gene sequence: CDR1 SGHRS, CDR2 YFSETQ. V gave up 0 bases and J gave up 4 bases; unmatched junction bases: 9. The CDR3 has 17 amino acids. The sequencing input was CD4+CD25+ Tregs sorted from PBMCs. The clonotype comes from a human donor in good health. This sequence joins TRBV5-1 and TRBJ2-1; 8 nucleotides line up with TRBD2. DNA of the CDR3: TGCGCCAGCAGCTTGGCTCGAGCGGGAGTTCCATACAATGAGCAGTTCTTC. It specifies CASSLARAGVPYNEQFF.